A single sample is the source of the 18 T cell receptor beta chains below, sequenced in a study of cytomegalovirus exposure and HLA in healthy donors. The PCR ran on 60 Vbeta and 13 Jbeta primers. Measured with immunoSEQ multiplex PCR; TCRdb has only the in-frame clones, and not every one. The sample holds approximately 45,000 clones, around two thirds seen once. Specimen: PBMCs. The receptors derive from a woman under 40 in good health and CMV-seronegative.

The chain couples TRBV30 to TRBJ1-2; TRBD1 is a possible D gene (5 bases). The CDR3 covers 14 residues. The V end was cut by 2 bases, the J end by 7 bases, with 17 bases between. The germline CDR1 and CDR2 sequences are GTSNPN and SVGIG (reference sequence). CDR3 nucleotide sequence: TGTGCCTGGAGTCTAGGTCGCAGGGTCGGTGGCTACACCTTC. Its protein is CAWSLGRRVGGYTF.

V gene TRBV13 combines with J gene TRBJ2-3; D is uncertain. This CDR3 spans 13 amino acids. V lost 5 bases and J lost 8, with 14 bases in between. In germline, CDR1 is PRHDT, CDR2 FYEKMQ (reference sequence). CDR3 sequence (DNA): TGTGCCAGCAGCCCTCCCGACACCCGTACGCAGTATTTT. It is translated as CASSPPDTRTQYF.

The gene calls are TRBV7-9 and TRBJ2-5, with 11 bases identical to TRBD2. V dropped 6 bases and J dropped 5; count of bases not matched to a gene: 14. Germline V gene lookup returns CDR1 SEHNR and CDR2 FQNEAQ (reference sequence). CDR3 length: 17 residues. The CDR3 here is CASRRGLAGGLRETQYF. The DNA of the CDR3 is TGTGCCAGCAGACGCGGACTAGCGGGTGGGTTGCGCGAGACCCAGTACTTC. Full variable domain (remainder filled in from reference TRBV7-9 and TRBJ2-5): DTGVSQNPRHKITKRGQNVTFRCDPISEHNRLYWYRQTLGQGPEFLTYFQNEAQLEKSRLLSDRFSAERPKGSFSTLEIQRTEQGDSAMYLCASRRGLAGGLRETQYFGPGTRLLVL.

V gene TRBV6-1 combines with J gene TRBJ1-5, with D unclear. In germline, CDR1 is MNHNS, CDR2 SASEGT. This CDR3 has 17 amino acids. Trimming took 2 bases from V and 0 from J, leaving 14 bases between them. The CDR3 reads CASSESGYLNSNQPQHF. The CDR3 nucleotides read TGTGCCAGCAGTGAATCAGGATATCTAAATAGCAATCAGCCCCAGCATTTT.

A remark on this clone: Since no conserved phenylalanine or tryptophan closes the CDR3, a read error is the likely cause. The DNA is left out, because the CDR3 cannot be placed on it with certainty; the CDR3 is given as TCRdb lists it. The rearrangement links TRBV18 to TRBJ1-1. Per germline, CDR1 KGHSH and CDR2 LQKENI. The CDR3 sequence runs 12 residues, both termini included. The CDR3 loop is CASRGTEGLEHI.

This clone was observed a few times. This rearrangement joins TRBV9 to TRBJ2-5; D is uncertain. The CDR3 runs 14 residues. Per germline, CDR1 SGDLS and CDR2 YYNGEE. Trimming took 1 base from V and 0 from J, leaving 7 bases between them. The CDR3 sequence is CASSVRQDQETQYF. For the CDR3, the DNA is TGTGCCAGCAGCGTACGGCAGGACCAAGAGACCCAGTACTTC.

The CDR3 DNA reads as TGTGCCGGGGGGCAGGGCTCTAGCGGGACCTACAATGAGCAGTTCTTC. The encoded protein is CAGGQGSSGTYNEQFF. The J gene is TRBJ2-1, the V gene TRBV5-4, with 9 bases that match TRBD2. Trimming removed 10 bases from V and 2 bases from J; junction bases left unmatched: 13. The CDR3 contains 16 residues. The germline gives CDR1 SGHNT, CDR2 YYREEE (reference sequence).

The chain employs TRBV29-1 and TRBJ1-5; unclear D gene. Trimming removed 5 bases at V and 2 bases at J, with 10 bases between. This CDR3 spans 13 amino acids. The germline V gene encodes CDR1 SQVTM and CDR2 ANQGSEA. The CDR3 region is CSVNFGGNQPQHF. Written as DNA, the CDR3 is TGCAGCGTTAATTTCGGGGGCAATCAGCCCCAGCATTTT.

The chain links TRBV7-9 to TRBJ1-5; a weak D match, TRBD1 (6 bases). V shed 7 bases and J shed 7 bases, with 14 bases lying between them. CDR3 length: 13 residues. Germline-derived CDR1 and CDR2 are SEHNR and FQNEAQ (reference sequence). This CDR3 is CASTQAGDQPQHF. The CDR3 nucleotides read TGTGCCAGCACTCAAGCAGGGGACCAGCCCCAGCATTTT.

This clone has only a few counts. The rearrangement uses TRBV28 and TRBJ2-1, with 10 nucleotides matching TRBD2. The V gene's germline CDR1 is MDHEN and CDR2 SYDVKM. V shed 6 bases, J shed 7 bases, and the junction held 12 bases outside the gene matches. The CDR3 has 16 residues. This chain's CDR3 is CASSSPGTSEGNEQFF. The DNA of the CDR3 is TGTGCCAGCAGCTCGCCCGGGACTAGCGAGGGAAATGAGCAGTTCTTC.

The chain combines TRBV5-4 with TRBJ2-2; perhaps TRBD1 as D (5 bases). V lost 3 bases and J 6 bases, leaving 12 bases between the germline ends. Germline loops: CDR1 SGHNT, CDR2 YYREEE (reference sequence). This CDR3 is 14 amino acids long. Here the CDR3 reads CASSSTTVPGELFF. The CDR3 nucleotides are TGTGCCAGCAGCTCAACGACAGTTCCCGGGGAGCTGTTTTTT.

The CDR3 DNA reads TGTGCCTGGAATCCGGGCACAGATACGCAGTATTTT. Translating gives CAWNPGTDTQYF. The V gene is TRBV30, the J gene TRBJ2-3; D unclear. CDR3 size: 12 residues. The germline gives CDR1 GTSNPN, CDR2 SVGIG (reference sequence). Between the trimmed V and J ends, which lost 4 bases and 1 base, there was a span of 6 bases.

This clone was recorded once. The V gene is TRBV27, the J gene TRBJ1-4, with 10 bases that match TRBD1. The junction had 5 bases not matched to a gene; V was cut back by 4 bases and J by 6 bases. The CDR3 runs to 15 residues. The V gene's germline CDR1 is MNHEY and CDR2 SMNVEV (reference sequence). CDR3 nucleotides: TGTGCCAGCAGTTCCCCCGGGACAGGGGATGAAAAACTGTTTTTT. Amino acid sequence: CASSSPGTGDEKLFF.

This chain links TRBV6-1 with TRBJ2-6; D call uncertain. V gave up 8 bases and J gave up 0 bases, with 5 bases separating them. There are 13 residues in the CDR3. Germline lookup yields CDR1 MNHNS and CDR2 SASEGT. The CDR3 region has the DNA TGTGCCAGCTCAAACTCTGGGGCCAACGTCCTGACTTTC. Protein sequence: CASSNSGANVLTF.

The DNA of the CDR3 is TGTGCCAGCAGCTTAGTGATCCGAGGTCAGCCCCAGCATTTT. It is translated as CASSLVIRGQPQHF. The rearrangement joins TRBV7-6 to TRBJ1-5; no definite D call. From germline, CDR1 is SGHVS and CDR2 FNYEAQ. V lost 1 base and J 6 bases, leaving 10 bases between the germline ends. The length of the CDR3 is 14 residues.

This clone turned up a few times. The chain links TRBV2 to TRBJ1-1; D perhaps matches TRBD1 (5 bases). In germline, CDR1 is SNHLY, CDR2 FYNNEI. This CDR3 is built from 14 residues. V was cut by 7 bases and J by 4 bases, with 16 bases left in between. CDR3 region: CASTRDGRVTEAFF. The CDR3 nucleotides are TGTGCCAGCACCAGGGATGGAAGGGTCACTGAAGCTTTCTTT.

The V and J genes are TRBV6-4 and TRBJ1-1, with TRBD1 matching 7 bases. J gave up 5 bases and V 4 bases, and 4 bases lay outside the gene matches. Germline CDR1 reads MRHNA; CDR2 reads SNTAGT. The CDR3 runs to 13 residues. CDR3 region: CASSATGNTEAFF. The CDR3 DNA reads as TGTGCCAGCAGTGCGACAGGGAATACTGAAGCTTTCTTT.

This clone was picked up a small number of times. J is TRBJ2-1 and V is TRBV7-3; 9 bases are shared with TRBD2. Trimming at V came to 5 bases and at J to 3 bases, leaving 20 bases not matched to a gene. Per germline, CDR1 SGHTA and CDR2 FQGTGA. The CDR3 totals 20 residues. CDR3 sequence reads: CASSLTGTSLSGSNYNEQFF. CDR3 bases: TGTGCCAGCAGCCTCACCGGGACTAGCTTGTCGGGGTCTAACTACAATGAGCAGTTCTTC. Looking up the rest from reference TRBV7-3 and TRBJ2-1 gives the full variable domain: GAGVSQTPSNKVTEKGKYVELRCDPISGHTALYWYRQSLGQGPEFLIYFQGTGAADDSGLPNDRFFAVRPEGSVSTLKIQRTERGDSAVYLCASSLTGTSLSGSNYNEQFFGPGTRLTVL.